Listed here are 10 T cell receptor beta chains from one sample, sequenced in a study of OX40 agonist ivuxolimab in advanced cancers. Here immunoSEQ multiplex PCR was the method, and the copy in TCRdb shows in-frame clones only, minus some. The table includes under 70,000 clones, 80% to 90% detected once. Sequencing was performed on CD4+ or CD8+ T cells sorted from blood, taken in a trial of the OX40 agonist ivuxolimab. The receptors derive from an adult with an advanced solid tumor such as melanoma, head and neck, liver or kidney cancer.

This rearrangement joins TRBV7-2 to TRBJ2-5; 7 bases are a match to TRBD2. The CDR3 is 15 amino acids. Losses at the gene ends were 6 bases for V and 5 bases for J; bases not matched to a gene: 12. Germline CDR1 SGHTA, CDR2 FQGNSA. The CDR3 DNA is TGTGCCAGCAGGGCTAGCGGACTAATGGGGGAGACCCAGTACTTC. Translating it yields CASRASGLMGETQYF.

V usage is TRBV5-1 and J usage is TRBJ1-6; 9 positions agree with TRBD1. The V and J ends lost 4 bases and 7 bases, in that order; junction bases with no gene match: 6. CDR1 and CDR2 from the germline V gene are SGHRS and YFSETQ. The CDR3 totals 15 residues. As DNA, the CDR3 is TGCGCCAGCAGCCGGGACAGGGCTGTAAATTCACCCCTCCACTTT. This encodes CASSRDRAVNSPLHF.

This sequence joins TRBV10-2 and TRBJ1-1; weak D call: TRBD1 (5 bases). The germline gives CDR1 WSHSY, CDR2 SAAADI. V dropped 7 bases and J dropped 3 bases, with 15 bases sitting between them. This CDR3 has 14 amino acids. The CDR3 region is CASTRDRFYTEAFF. In DNA, the CDR3 is TGCGCCAGCACTCGGGACCGGTTTTACACTGAAGCTTTCTTT.

This clone appeared a single time. This sequence joins TRBV6-1 and TRBJ2-2; 8 positions match TRBD2. Germline V lookup: CDR1 MNHNS, CDR2 SASEGT. V lost 6 bases, J lost 7 bases, and 4 bases stayed unmatched. CDR3 length equals 13 residues. The CDR3 bases are TGTGCCAGCAGGCTAGCGGGCGTCGGGGAGCTGTTTTTT. Encoded protein: CASRLAGVGELFF.

In this sample, this clone turned up once. This rearrangement joins TRBV10-2 to TRBJ2-5, with TRBD2 matching over 9 bases. This CDR3 spans 18 amino acids. CDR1 is WSHSY and CDR2 is SAAADI in the germline V gene. The V segment lost 3 bases and the J segment 5 bases; nucleotides outside the gene matches: 16. CDR3 sequence reads: CASSDPLRGLAGRETQYF. DNA for the CDR3: TGCGCCAGCAGTGACCCACTCCGGGGGCTAGCGGGAAGGGAGACCCAGTACTTC.

This CDR3 reads CASSARPGGTEAFF. In DNA, the CDR3 is TGTGCCAGCAGCGCCAGGCCGGGGGGCACTGAAGCTTTCTTT. The V gene is TRBV9, the J gene TRBJ1-1, with D possibly TRBD1 on 5 matching bases. The CDR3 length is 14 residues. Germline CDR1 and CDR2: SGDLS and YYNGEE. V was shortened by 3 bases and J by 4 bases, with 13 bases between the two germline ends.

V gene TRBV18 combines with J gene TRBJ1-2; no firm D call. This CDR3 contains 15 residues. Germline assignment: CDR1 KGHSH and CDR2 LQKENI. With 2 bases removed from V and 2 bases from J, the gap between germline ends came to 12 bases. This CDR3 is CASSPVGGRNYGYTF. CDR3 in DNA: TGTGCCAGCTCACCAGTAGGTGGAAGAAACTATGGCTACACCTTC.

The V and J genes are TRBV25-1 and TRBJ2-3; D is possibly TRBD1 (5 bases). Trimming took 2 bases from V and 2 from J, leaving 11 bases between them. This CDR3 spans 15 amino acids. Germline V CDR1 and CDR2: MGHDK, SYGVNS. Here the CDR3 reads CASSERGRSTDTQYF. In nucleotides, the CDR3 is TGTGCCAGCAGTGAAAGGGGCAGATCCACAGATACGCAGTATTTT.

J is TRBJ1-2 and V is TRBV7-9; weak D call: TRBD1 (6 bases). The V end lost 2 bases, the J end lost 5 bases, and 12 bases lay between the germline ends. The CDR3 runs 14 residues. From germline, CDR1 is SEHNR and CDR2 FQNEAQ (reference sequence). The CDR3 nucleotides read TGTGCCAGCAGCTTACAGACAGGATCATATGGCTACACCTTC. Its translation is CASSLQTGSYGYTF.

V is TRBV21-1 and J is TRBJ2-7; TRBD2 is taken as the D call from the table, unchecked against the DNA. TRBV21-1 is designated a pseudogene. CDR3 length: 19 amino acids. The CDR3 region has the DNA TGTGCCAGCAGCAAAACTCTGGGACTAGCGGGCCACTCCTCCTACGAGCAGTACTTC. As protein: CASSKTLGLAGHSSYEQYF.